The sequence of this TCR beta chain was determined in a study of T-cell reconstitution after alpha-beta-depleted transplantation in children. Trimming cost V 4 bases and J 14 bases, with 21 bases left between them. Germline V CDR1 and CDR2: SGHVS, FQNEAQ. This CDR3 has 14 residues. Study-level points and caveats: Reports say that about two months after transplant, the alpha-beta T cells came out of several hundred graft clones that had expanded.

In its sample, this clonotype was seen a few times. As yet, its antigen is unknown. Molecular barcoding with unique molecular identifiers was used for the TCRbeta library. TCRdb passed the PCR reads through MiXCR, listing each CDR3 protein once. The sample includes fewer than 700,000 distinct CDR3 sequences, roughly 13% of them seen just once. The sample in question was PBMCs, mostly from graft donor cells, obtained 360 days after TCRalphabeta/CD19-depleted stem cell transplant. The receptor was isolated from a male patient under 18 who had a stem cell transplant for acute myeloid leukemia, so the T cells may come from the graft donor. The chain uses TRBV7-8 and TRBJ2-1, with D perhaps assigned TRBD1 or TRBD2 (5 bases each). The CDR3 nucleotides read TGTGCCAGCAGCTGGGGGTGGAACGGGACCCTCAAGTTCTTC. It is translated as CASSWGWNGTLKFF.